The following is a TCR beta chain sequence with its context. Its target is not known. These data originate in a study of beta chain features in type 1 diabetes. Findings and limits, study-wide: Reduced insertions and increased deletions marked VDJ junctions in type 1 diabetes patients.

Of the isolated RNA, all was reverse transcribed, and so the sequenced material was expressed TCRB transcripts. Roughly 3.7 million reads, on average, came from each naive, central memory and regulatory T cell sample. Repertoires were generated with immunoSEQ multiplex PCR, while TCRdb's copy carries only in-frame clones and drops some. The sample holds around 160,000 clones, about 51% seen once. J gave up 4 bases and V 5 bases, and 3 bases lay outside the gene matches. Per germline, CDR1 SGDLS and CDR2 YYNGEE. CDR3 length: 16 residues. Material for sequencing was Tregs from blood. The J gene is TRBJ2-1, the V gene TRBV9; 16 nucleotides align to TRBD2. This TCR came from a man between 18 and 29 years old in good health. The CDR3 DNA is TGTGCCAGCAGGGGACTAGCGGGAGGGGTTTACAATGAGCAGTTCTTC. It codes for CASRGLAGGVYNEQFF.